These 20 T cell receptor beta chains share one sample of origin, sequenced in a study of CD8+CD57+ T cells in acquired aplastic anemia. Researchers used genomic DNA as the template to profile TCR beta VDJ and CDR3. TCRdb processed the reads anew with MiXCR; each CDR3 protein has one entry. The sample has 250,000 to 300,000 distinct CDR3 sequences, roughly half seen once. Sequences were obtained from sorted CD4+, CD8+, or CD8+CD57+ T cells (not recorded which) from PBMCs. Receptor source: a human donor with severe aplastic anemia or a healthy control (not recorded which).

This chain connects TRBV15 to TRBJ2-7; D might be TRBD2 (6 bases). Germline CDR1 is LNHNV and CDR2 is YYDKDF (reference sequence). This CDR3 has 18 residues. Trimming shortened V by 5 bases and J by 1 base, and 24 bases separated the two germline ends. Written as DNA, the CDR3 is TGTGCCACCAGCCCCCGAGGACTATTGCGACTTCCTTCCTACGAGCAGTACTTC. Translation gives CATSPRGLLRLPSYEQYF. The whole variable domain, filled in from reference TRBV15 and TRBJ2-7, reads DAMVIQNPRYQVTQFGKPVTLSCSQTLNHNVMYWYQQKSSQAPKLLFHYYDKDFNNEADTPDNFQSRRPNTSFCFLDIRSPGLGDTAMYLCATSPRGLLRLPSYEQYFGPGTRLTVT.

In regard to this clonotype: A junction boundary mismatches the germline segment, possibly from a read error. V is TRBV7-6 and J is TRBJ2-7, with 8 positions matching TRBD2. The CDR3 contains 15 residues. Germline CDR1 reads SGHVS; CDR2 reads FNYEAQ. CDR3 loop: CACSPGGLGSHEQYF. The CDR3, as DNA: TGTGCCTGCAGCCCGGGGGGGCTCGGATCCCACGAGCAGTACTTC.

This clonotype showed up just a few times. This rearrangement joins TRBV20-1 to TRBJ2-5; TRBD1 aligns across 8 bases. This CDR3 region has 14 residues. Germline CDR1 is DFQATT and CDR2 is SNEGSKA (reference sequence). The trim removed 4 bases at V and 2 bases at J, leaving 6 bases unmatched. This chain's CDR3 is CSANVDRAQETQYF. CDR3 nucleotides: TGCAGTGCTAATGTGGACAGGGCACAAGAGACCCAGTACTTC.

Of note for this clonotype: The germline gene is not matched at one end of the junction; a read error may be the cause. The V call is TRBV24-1, the J call TRBJ2-3, with D possibly being TRBD1 (5 bases). CDR3 size: 14 residues. The germline CDR1 and CDR2 sequences are KGHDR and SFDVKD. DNA of the CDR3: TGTGCCACCAGTGAGTTTGACAGCACTGATACGCAGTATTTT. This gives the protein CATSEFDSTDTQYF.

The rearrangement links TRBV7-9 to TRBJ1-1; 7 bases line up with TRBD1. The V gene end was trimmed by 4 bases and the J gene end by 10 bases; junction bases not matched to a gene: 3. Germline V gene data show CDR1 as SEHNR and CDR2 as FQNEAQ (reference sequence). The CDR3 loop spans 11 amino acids. This chain's CDR3 is CASSSDRVAFF. CDR3 sequence (DNA): TGTGCCAGCAGCTCCGACAGGGTAGCTTTCTTT.

The sample holds a few counts of this clonotype. The genes are TRBV7-8 and TRBJ2-7; D perhaps matches TRBD2 (6 bases). Between the trimmed V and J ends, which lost 4 bases and 0 bases, there was a span of 13 bases. This CDR3 contains 15 residues. CDR1 and CDR2 from the germline V gene are SGHVS and FQNEAQ. In DNA form, the CDR3 reads TGTGCCAGCAGCTACCGGGACTTAAGCTCCTACGAGCAGTACTTC. Its translation: CASSYRDLSSYEQYF.

Ten or more counts support this clonotype. The V call is TRBV7-3, the J call TRBJ1-1; 7 bases align to TRBD1. V lost 5 bases and J lost 3; bases outside the gene matches: 12. The CDR3 contains 16 residues. Germline CDR1 and CDR2: SGHTA and FQGTGA. Written as DNA, the CDR3 is TGTGCCAGCAGCCCCCAAGACAGGGACCCATACACTGAAGCTTTCTTT. Translating it yields CASSPQDRDPYTEAFF.

The V call is TRBV15, the J call TRBJ1-5; no clear D. Germline V gene sequence: CDR1 LNHNV, CDR2 YYDKDF (reference sequence). The CDR3 loop spans 13 amino acids. V was shortened by 1 base and J by 6 bases, with 7 bases between the two germline ends. The CDR3 bases are TGTGCCACCAGCAGAGGACCCTCTCAGCCCCAGCATTTT. Protein: CATSRGPSQPQHF.

This chain connects TRBV19 to TRBJ1-2, with D possibly being TRBD1 (6 bases). The germline V and J ends were trimmed by 0 bases and 0 bases, with 8 bases remaining between them. The CDR3 totals 15 residues. Germline V gives CDR1 LNHDA, CDR2 SQIVND (reference sequence). The CDR3 sequence is CASSIDGQTNYGYTF. Written as DNA, the CDR3 is TGTGCCAGTAGTATAGATGGACAGACTAACTATGGCTACACCTTC. Complete variable domain (other parts from reference TRBV19 and TRBJ1-2): DGGITQSPKYLFRKEGQNVTLSCEQNLNHDAMYWYRQDPGQGLRLIYYSQIVNDFQKGDIAEGYSVSREKKESFPLTVTSAQKNPTAFYLCASSIDGQTNYGYTFGSGTRLTVV.

The table lists this clonotype with many counts. V usage is TRBV29-1 and J usage is TRBJ2-6; the D call may be TRBD1 or TRBD2 (5 bases each). The CDR3 runs to 16 residues. V lost 4 bases and J 0 bases, leaving 13 bases between the germline ends. Germline loops: CDR1 SQVTM, CDR2 ANQGSEA. In DNA, the CDR3 is TGCAGCGTTGCCCGGGACGTACACTCTGGGGCCAACGTCCTGACTTTC. It encodes CSVARDVHSGANVLTF.

This clonotype was detected ten times or more. The chain couples TRBV6-5 to TRBJ1-3; tentative D call: TRBD1 (6 bases). The CDR3 length is 15 residues. The ends were cut back, 2 bases at V and 4 bases at J, with 12 bases in the middle. Germline CDR1 reads MNHEY; CDR2 reads SVGAGI. This CDR3 is CASSYTEGVGNTIYF. The CDR3, as DNA: TGTGCCAGCAGTTACACCGAGGGGGTCGGAAACACCATATATTTT.

The chain recombines TRBV7-9 with TRBJ2-7, with 9 positions matching TRBD1. V trimming: 6 bases; J trimming: 4 bases; junction bases outside the gene matches: 13. CDR1 and CDR2 from the germline V gene are SEHNR and FQNEAQ (reference sequence). This CDR3 comprises 16 residues. In nucleotides, the CDR3 is TGTGCCAGCAGTTCTTCTACAGGGGGCTTGGGATACGAGCAGTACTTC. Its translation: CASSSSTGGLGYEQYF.

The chain has TRBV24-1 and TRBJ2-1, with 8 bases that match TRBD1. After removal of 3 bases from V and 7 bases from J, the junction contained 7 bases not matched to a gene. CDR1 KGHDR and CDR2 SFDVKD come from the germline V gene. The CDR3 runs to 15 residues. The DNA for the CDR3 is TGTGCCACCAGTGATACGGGACAGGCTAGGAATGAGCAGTTCTTC. This translates into CATSDTGQARNEQFF.

The CDR3 loop reads CASSSGDSANQPQHF. Here the CDR3 DNA reads TGTGCCAGCAGTTCCGGGGACAGTGCTAATCAGCCCCAGCATTTT. The rearrangement uses TRBV7-2 and TRBJ1-5, with 7 bases that match TRBD1. J was trimmed by 4 bases and V by 6 bases; bases with no gene match: 9. CDR1 and CDR2 (germline): SGHTA, FQGNSA. The CDR3 sequence is 15 residues long. The full variable domain, rest sourced from reference TRBV7-2 and TRBJ1-5, is GAGVSQSPSNKVTEKGKDVELRCDPISGHTALYWYRQSLGQGLEFLIYFQGNSAPDKSGLPSDRFSAERTGGSVSTLTIQRTQQEDSAVYLCASSSGDSANQPQHFGDGTRLSIL.

This clonotype was seen only a few times. J is TRBJ2-7 and V is TRBV7-6; 9 bases map to TRBD1. The CDR3 loop spans 14 amino acids. The germline CDR1 and CDR2 sequences are SGHVS and FNYEAQ. The J segment lost 2 bases and the V segment lost 5 bases, leaving 4 bases of the junction unmatched. The CDR3, as DNA: TGTGCCAGCAGCCGGGGACAGGGCCCCTACGAGCAGTACTTC. It codes for CASSRGQGPYEQYF.

This clonotype was counted at least ten times. The V call is TRBV12-3 or TRBV12-4, the J call TRBJ2-5; 10 bases line up with TRBD2. Germline trimming cut 6 bases from V and 5 bases from J; bases unmatched to any gene: 6. The CDR3 contains 14 residues. The CDR3 region is CASSAAGGLETQYF. As DNA, the CDR3 is TGTGCCAGCAGCGCAGCGGGGGGGCTGGAGACCCAGTACTTC.

This sequence joins TRBV10-2 and TRBJ1-6; no reliable D call. The CDR3 runs 15 residues. Trimming left V 3 bases short and J 4 bases short, with 10 bases between. In germline, CDR1 is WSHSY, CDR2 SAAADI. CDR3 region: CASSDPIDYNSPLHF. CDR3 DNA sequence: TGCGCCAGCAGTGATCCCATAGATTATAATTCACCCCTCCACTTT.

As concerns this clonotype: A junction end diverges from the germline sequence, so it may reflect a read error. The genes are TRBV11-2 and TRBJ1-1; 7 bases match TRBD1. This CDR3 has 14 amino acids. Germline V gene sequence: CDR1 SGHAT, CDR2 FQNNGV. For the CDR3, the DNA is TGTGCTAGCAGCTTAGATCCGGGACAGACTGAAGCTTTCTTT. Its translation: CASSLDPGQTEAFF.

The chain employs TRBV19 and TRBJ1-2; unclear D gene. Germline V gene sequence: CDR1 LNHDA, CDR2 SQIVND (reference sequence). Trimming pared 8 bases from V and 3 bases from J, leaving 16 bases between. This CDR3 contains 14 residues. This CDR3 is CASGAGTGYYGYTF. CDR3 in DNA: TGTGCCAGTGGCGCGGGTACGGGCTACTATGGCTACACCTTC. Full variable domain (outside the CDR3, taken from reference TRBV19 and TRBJ1-2): DGGITQSPKYLFRKEGQNVTLSCEQNLNHDAMYWYRQDPGQGLRLIYYSQIVNDFQKGDIAEGYSVSREKKESFPLTVTSAQKNPTAFYLCASGAGTGYYGYTFGSGTRLTVV.

V is TRBV29-1 and J is TRBJ1-2; D might be TRBD1 (5 bases). The ends were cut back, 7 bases at V and 5 bases at J, with 26 bases in the middle. The CDR3 spans 16 residues. CDR1 and CDR2 (germline): SQVTM, ANQGSEA. CDR3 sequence reads: CSAVTGWDSPIYGYTF. In DNA form, the CDR3 reads TGCAGCGCAGTTACGGGGTGGGACTCCCCCATTTATGGCTACACCTTC.